The clone carrying this T cell receptor beta chain appeared many times. The data derive from a study of regulatory T cells in long-lasting Graves disease. Time point given: newly diagnosed GD, antithyroid drugs for less than 3 months. Extracted RNA from PBMCs served as the source of the TCR library. The patients included were those that came from an endocrinology department in Xi'an, China. Germline values: CDR1 LGHDT, CDR2 YNNKEL (reference sequence). Trimming took off 1 base at V and 2 bases at J, with 14 bases between the two ends. This CDR3 region has 16 residues. iRepertoire HTBI primers and Arm-PCR of CDR3 regions built TCR beta libraries. One entry per CDR3 protein results from TCRdb running MiXCR on the multiplex PCR reads. Of hundreds of thousands of distinct CDR3 sequences listed, about 15% were seen once; the top ten hold roughly 10%. This sample also appeared in a second study, on T cells in Graves' hyperthyroidism and ophthalmopathy.

V gene TRBV3-1 combines with J gene TRBJ1-1; a weak D match, TRBD1 (5 bases). The sequenced sample was peripheral blood mononuclear cells (PBMCs), obtained at new diagnosis, from a patient treated with antithyroid drugs. This clonotype originated in a woman aged 25-40 years with Graves disease. As DNA, the CDR3 is TGTGCCAGCAGCCAAGCTGGCGACAGCTTAAACACTGAAGCTTTCTTT. Protein product: CASSQAGDSLNTEAFF.